The source of this TCR beta chain is a study of lymphopenia after photon versus proton radiotherapy. Details on this clone: The antigen is not known.

Study-wide findings and caveats: Under photons, naive T cells and diversity fell while effector/memory populations rose. Better survival with proton therapy was suggested as possible, not demonstrated. Oligoclonal CD8+ Temra expansion after nadir drove photon patients' diversity drop. In patients who died, overall survival fell as post-nadir TCR diversity dropped more.

The germline gives CDR1 SGHDN, CDR2 FVKESK. Trimming pared 4 bases from V and 2 bases from J, leaving 10 bases between. The CDR3 runs 14 residues. Generated by immunoSEQ multiplex PCR, the TCRdb table keeps only in-frame clones and is missing some. The sample carries around 28,000 clones, 81% recorded once. The V gene is TRBV14, the J gene TRBJ2-3; no definite D call. Sequenced here: peripheral blood, sampled from a patient treated with photon-based radiotherapy. This TCR was recovered from a man in his forties or fifties with gastric cancer. CDR3 in amino acids: CASSLRVVTDTQYF. The DNA of the CDR3 is TGTGCCAGCAGCCTCCGGGTCGTCACAGATACGCAGTATTTT.